Sequencing of this T cell receptor (beta chain) was carried out in a study of patients and donors after allogeneic stem cell transplantation. Germline V gene lookup returns CDR1 SGHDN and CDR2 FVKESK. Trimming left V 1 base short and J 4 bases short, with 17 bases between. CDR3 length equals 17 residues. TCRdb re-called the RT-PCR reads with MiXCR, one entry per CDR3 protein. The data hold approximately 160,000 distinct CDR3 sequences, with around 30% observed a single time. This clonotype was picked up one time. Sequencing used blood, either unsorted or a sorted T cell fraction (not recorded which). This sequence was found in a human donor who was either an allogeneic HSCT recipient or a stem cell or donor lymphocyte infusion donor (not recorded which). It is not recorded whose cells these are; they may come from a transplant donor. V gene TRBV14 combines with J gene TRBJ2-1; maybe TRBD2 (6 bases). CDR3 sequence: CASSQGPGLASYNEQFF. The CDR3 DNA follows: TGTGCCAGCAGCCAAGGTCCGGGGCTAGCGAGTTACAATGAGCAGTTCTTC.